These 9 T cell receptor beta chains were sequenced from one sample in a study of T-cell memory formation after mild COVID-19. Each CDR3 protein gets one entry after TCRdb re-called the 5' RACE reads with MiXCR. The sample contains 380,000 or so distinct CDR3 sequences, approximately 15% of which appear only once. The sequencing sample was made of PBMCs or a T cell subset sorted from them (not recorded which). The source is a man younger than 35 who had mild COVID-19 (a few samples of this study predate the infection). Cell type and time point are not known.

This clonotype was seen ten or more times. The J gene is TRBJ1-1, the V gene TRBV18, with no clear D. The germline V gene encodes CDR1 KGHSH and CDR2 LQKENI. CDR3 length: 15 amino acids. Trimming removed 0 bases from V and 6 bases from J, with 14 bases in between. The CDR3 DNA is TGTGCCAGCTCACCACCGGTGGTGGGAAGGTCTGAAGCTTTCTTT. Protein product: CASSPPVVGRSEAFF.

This clonotype was found many times. V usage is TRBV5-1 and J usage is TRBJ1-2; D perhaps matches TRBD1 (6 bases). Germline V gene data show CDR1 as SGHRS and CDR2 as YFSETQ. The V end lost 4 bases, the J end lost 4 bases, and 14 bases lay between the germline ends. This CDR3 is built from 14 residues. DNA of the CDR3: TGCGCCAGCAGCGGTGGGGGGCTAGCCTATGGCTACACCTTC. Protein sequence: CASSGGGLAYGYTF.

The chain uses TRBV4-3 and TRBJ2-7; 9 positions match TRBD1. J was trimmed by 9 bases and V by 1 base; bases with no gene match: 13. The germline CDR1 and CDR2 sequences are LGHNA and YSLEER. CDR3 size: 16 residues. DNA for the CDR3: TGCGCCAGCAGCCAAGGGGACAGGGAAGTCCACGTAAGGCAGTACTTC. It encodes CASSQGDREVHVRQYF.

A note on this clonotype: A read error may be the cause here, since a much bigger clone is one base away. This chain joins TRBV7-3 and TRBJ1-2; perhaps TRBD1 as D (6 bases). CDR1 and CDR2 (germline): SGHTA, FQGTGA. This CDR3 is built from 12 residues. Trimming left V 1 base short and J 14 bases short, with 14 bases between. The CDR3 bases are TGTGCCAGCAGCTTAAGGACAGTGAGGTTAACCTTC. It is translated as CASSLRTVRLTF.

There are a few counts of this clonotype. The CDR3 DNA sequence: TGCAGCGTTGTTGTGGACCCCTCCGGGGTGACCCAGTACTTC. This codes for CSVVVDPSGVTQYF. The rearrangement uses TRBV29-1 and TRBJ2-5; perhaps TRBD2 as D (5 bases). Germline V CDR1 and CDR2: SQVTM, ANQGSEA. V was shortened by 4 bases and J by 7 bases, with 19 bases between the two germline ends. The CDR3 consists of 14 residues.

The gene calls are TRBV6-5 and TRBJ2-3, with TRBD2 matching 9 bases. The CDR3 is made up of 15 amino acids. With 7 bases clipped from V and 3 bases from J, the junction kept 8 bases outside the gene matches. CDR1 is MNHEY, CDR2 SVGAGI, per germline. Here the CDR3 DNA reads TGTGCCAGCACTCCCCAGCGGGGGGCGACAGATACGCAGTATTTT. Amino acids: CASTPQRGATDTQYF.

The sample holds a few counts of this clonotype. CDR3 residues: CASLARKDGEKLFF. Written as DNA, the CDR3 is TGTGCCAGTCTAGCCCGGAAGGACGGGGAAAAACTGTTTTTT. V usage is TRBV19 and J usage is TRBJ1-4; D is uncertain. Germline V gene data show CDR1 as LNHDA and CDR2 as SQIVND (reference sequence). The CDR3 contains 14 residues. V was cut by 8 bases and J by 8 bases, with 18 bases left in between.

This chain connects TRBV24-1 to TRBJ1-6; D remains ambiguous. Trimming removed 7 bases from V and 9 bases from J, with 15 bases in between. The CDR3 is 14 amino acids. Germline CDR1 reads KGHDR; CDR2 reads SFDVKD. The CDR3 protein is CATSRVGRGSPLHF. CDR3 DNA: TGTGCCACCAGCCGGGTTGGCAGAGGTTCACCCCTCCACTTT.

The chain recombines TRBV7-9 with TRBJ2-7, with D possibly being TRBD1 (5 bases). The V end was cut by 3 bases, the J end by 9 bases, with 12 bases between. This CDR3 has 12 residues. Germline lookup yields CDR1 SEHNR and CDR2 FQNEAQ (reference sequence). The CDR3 is CASSLDTMRQYF. CDR3 nucleotide sequence: TGTGCCAGCAGCTTGGACACCATGCGGCAGTACTTC.